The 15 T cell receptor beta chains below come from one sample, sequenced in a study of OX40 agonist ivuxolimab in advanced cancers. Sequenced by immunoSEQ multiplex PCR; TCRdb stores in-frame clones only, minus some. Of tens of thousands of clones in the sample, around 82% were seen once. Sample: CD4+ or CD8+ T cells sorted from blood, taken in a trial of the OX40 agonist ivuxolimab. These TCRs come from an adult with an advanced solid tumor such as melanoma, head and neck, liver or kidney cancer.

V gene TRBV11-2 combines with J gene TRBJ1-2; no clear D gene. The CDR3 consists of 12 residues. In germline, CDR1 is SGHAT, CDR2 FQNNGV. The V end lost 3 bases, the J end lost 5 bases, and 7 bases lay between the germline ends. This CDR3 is CASSLESYGYTF. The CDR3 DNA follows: TGTGCCAGCAGCTTGGAAAGTTATGGCTACACCTTC.

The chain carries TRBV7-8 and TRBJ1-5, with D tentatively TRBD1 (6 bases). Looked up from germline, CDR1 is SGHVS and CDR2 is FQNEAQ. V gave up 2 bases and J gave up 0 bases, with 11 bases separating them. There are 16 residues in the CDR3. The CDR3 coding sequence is TGTGCCAGCAGCTTAAGGACAGATTATAGCAATCAGCCCCAGCATTTT. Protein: CASSLRTDYSNQPQHF.

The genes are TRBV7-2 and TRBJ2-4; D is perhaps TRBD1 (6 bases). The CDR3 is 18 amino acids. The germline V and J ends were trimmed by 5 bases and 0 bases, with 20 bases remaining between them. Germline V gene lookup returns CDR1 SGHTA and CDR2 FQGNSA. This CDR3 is CASSPGRGGPIAKNIQYF. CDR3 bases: TGTGCCAGCAGCCCCGGCCGAGGGGGTCCTATAGCCAAAAACATTCAGTACTTC.

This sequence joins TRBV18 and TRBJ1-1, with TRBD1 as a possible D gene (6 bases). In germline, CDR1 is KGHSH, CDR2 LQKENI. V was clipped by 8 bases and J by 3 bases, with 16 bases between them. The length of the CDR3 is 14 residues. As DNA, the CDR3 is TGTGCCAGCCAGGTATGGGGGGCCGACACTGAAGCTTTCTTT. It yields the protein CASQVWGADTEAFF.

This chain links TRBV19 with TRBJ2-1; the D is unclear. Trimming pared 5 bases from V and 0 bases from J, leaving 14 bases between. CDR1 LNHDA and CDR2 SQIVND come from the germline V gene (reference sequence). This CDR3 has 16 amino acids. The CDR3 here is CASSGVSWGSYNEQFF. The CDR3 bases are TGTGCCAGTAGTGGTGTCTCCTGGGGCTCCTACAATGAGCAGTTCTTC.

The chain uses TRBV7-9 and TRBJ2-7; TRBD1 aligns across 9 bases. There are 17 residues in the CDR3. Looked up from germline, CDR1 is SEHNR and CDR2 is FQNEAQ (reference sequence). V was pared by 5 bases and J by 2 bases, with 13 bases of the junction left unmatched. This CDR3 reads CASSRGQGRISAYEQYF. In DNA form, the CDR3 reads TGTGCCAGCAGCAGAGGACAGGGGAGAATCTCGGCCTACGAGCAGTACTTC.

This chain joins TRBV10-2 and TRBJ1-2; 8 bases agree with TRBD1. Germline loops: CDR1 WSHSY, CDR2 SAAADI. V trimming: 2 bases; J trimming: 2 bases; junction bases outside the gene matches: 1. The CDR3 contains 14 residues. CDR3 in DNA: TGCGCCAGCAGTGAGAACAGGGGGAACTATGGCTACACCTTC. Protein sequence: CASSENRGNYGYTF.

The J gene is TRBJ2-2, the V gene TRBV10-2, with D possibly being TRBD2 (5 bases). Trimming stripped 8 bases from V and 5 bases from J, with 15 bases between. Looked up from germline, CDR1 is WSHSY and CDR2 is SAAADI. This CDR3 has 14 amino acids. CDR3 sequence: CASLSLALTGELFF. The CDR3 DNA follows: TGCGCCAGCCTCTCGTTAGCGTTGACCGGGGAGCTGTTTTTT.

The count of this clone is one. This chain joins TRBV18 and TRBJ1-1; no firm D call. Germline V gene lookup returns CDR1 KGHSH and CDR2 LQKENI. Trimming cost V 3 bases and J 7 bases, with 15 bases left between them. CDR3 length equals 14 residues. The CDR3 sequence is CASSPRGSSGEAFF. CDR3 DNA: TGTGCCAGCTCACCGCGAGGGTCGAGTGGTGAAGCTTTCTTT.

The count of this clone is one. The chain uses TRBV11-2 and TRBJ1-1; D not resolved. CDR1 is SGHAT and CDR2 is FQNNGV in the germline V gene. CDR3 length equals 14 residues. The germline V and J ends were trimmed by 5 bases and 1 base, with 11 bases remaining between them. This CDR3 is CASSLPRQNTEAFF. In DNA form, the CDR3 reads TGTGCCAGCAGCCTACCTCGACAGAACACTGAAGCTTTCTTT. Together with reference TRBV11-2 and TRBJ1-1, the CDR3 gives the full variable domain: EAGVAQSPRYKIIEKRQSVAFWCNPISGHATLYWYQQILGQGPKLLIQFQNNGVVDDSQLPKDRFSAERLKGVDSTLKIQPAKLEDSAVYLCASSLPRQNTEAFFGQGTRLTVV.

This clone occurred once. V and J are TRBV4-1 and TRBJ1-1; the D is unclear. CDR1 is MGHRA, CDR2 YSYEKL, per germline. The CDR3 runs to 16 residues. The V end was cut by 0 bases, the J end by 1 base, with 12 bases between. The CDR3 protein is CASSQEVRITNTEAFF. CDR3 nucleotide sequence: TGCGCCAGCAGCCAAGAAGTCAGGATTACGAACACTGAAGCTTTCTTT.

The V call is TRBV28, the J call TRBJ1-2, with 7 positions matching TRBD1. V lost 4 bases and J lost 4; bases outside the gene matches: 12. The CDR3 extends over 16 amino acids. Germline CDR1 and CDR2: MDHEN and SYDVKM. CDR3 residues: CASSWSRGGGIYGYTF. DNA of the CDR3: TGTGCCAGCAGTTGGTCCAGGGGGGGCGGCATCTATGGCTACACCTTC.

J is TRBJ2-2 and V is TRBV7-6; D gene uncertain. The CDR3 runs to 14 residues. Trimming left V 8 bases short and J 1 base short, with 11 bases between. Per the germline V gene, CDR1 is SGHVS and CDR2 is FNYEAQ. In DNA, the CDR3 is TGTGCCAGCTCGAAGACGCTGAACACCGGGGAGCTGTTTTTT. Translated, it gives CASSKTLNTGELFF.

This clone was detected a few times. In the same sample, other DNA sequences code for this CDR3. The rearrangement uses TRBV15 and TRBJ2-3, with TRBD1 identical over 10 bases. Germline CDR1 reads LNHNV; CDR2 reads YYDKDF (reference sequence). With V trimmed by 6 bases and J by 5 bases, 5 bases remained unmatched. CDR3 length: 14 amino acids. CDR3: CATSRTGGVDTQYF. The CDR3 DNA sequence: TGTGCCACCAGTAGGACAGGGGGAGTAGATACGCAGTATTTT.

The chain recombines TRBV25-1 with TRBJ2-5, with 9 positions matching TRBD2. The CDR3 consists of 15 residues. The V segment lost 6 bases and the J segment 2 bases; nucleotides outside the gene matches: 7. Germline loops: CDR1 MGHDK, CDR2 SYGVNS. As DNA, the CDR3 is TGTGCCAGCAGACCGGGACTAGCCCAGCAAGAGACCCAGTACTTC. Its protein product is CASRPGLAQQETQYF.